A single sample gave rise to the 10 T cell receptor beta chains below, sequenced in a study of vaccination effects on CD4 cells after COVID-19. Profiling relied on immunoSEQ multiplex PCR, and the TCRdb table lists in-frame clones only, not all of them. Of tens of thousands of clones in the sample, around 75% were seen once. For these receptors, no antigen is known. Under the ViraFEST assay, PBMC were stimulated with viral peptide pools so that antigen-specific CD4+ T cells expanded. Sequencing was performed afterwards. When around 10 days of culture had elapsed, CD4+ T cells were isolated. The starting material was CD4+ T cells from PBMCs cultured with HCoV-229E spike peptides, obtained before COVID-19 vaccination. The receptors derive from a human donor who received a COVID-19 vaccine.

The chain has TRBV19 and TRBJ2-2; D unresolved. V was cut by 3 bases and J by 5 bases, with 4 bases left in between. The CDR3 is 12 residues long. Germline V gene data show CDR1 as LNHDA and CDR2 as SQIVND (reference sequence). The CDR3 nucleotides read TGTGCCAGTAGTATTGGGACCGGGGAGCTGTTTTTT. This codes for CASSIGTGELFF.

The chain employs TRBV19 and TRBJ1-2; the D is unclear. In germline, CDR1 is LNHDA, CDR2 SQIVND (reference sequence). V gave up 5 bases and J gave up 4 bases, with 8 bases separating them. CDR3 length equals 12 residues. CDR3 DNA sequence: TGTGCCAGTAGTTCCTCCCTCTATGGCTACACCTTC. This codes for CASSSSLYGYTF.

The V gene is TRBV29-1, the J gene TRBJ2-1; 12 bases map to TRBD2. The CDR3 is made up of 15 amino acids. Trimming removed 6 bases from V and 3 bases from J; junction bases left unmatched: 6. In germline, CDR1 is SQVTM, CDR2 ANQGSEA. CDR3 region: CSVPGLAGNYNEQFF. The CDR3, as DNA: TGCAGCGTCCCCGGACTAGCGGGGAACTACAATGAGCAGTTCTTC.

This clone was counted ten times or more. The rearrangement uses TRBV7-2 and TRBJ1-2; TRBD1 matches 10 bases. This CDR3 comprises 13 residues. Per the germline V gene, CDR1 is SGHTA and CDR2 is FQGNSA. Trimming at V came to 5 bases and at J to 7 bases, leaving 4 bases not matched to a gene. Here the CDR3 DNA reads TGTGCCAGCAGCCTGGGACAGGGGTTTGGCTACACCTTC. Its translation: CASSLGQGFGYTF. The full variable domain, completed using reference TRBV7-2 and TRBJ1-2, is GAGVSQSPSNKVTEKGKDVELRCDPISGHTALYWYRQSLGQGLEFLIYFQGNSAPDKSGLPSDRFSAERTGGSVSTLTIQRTQQEDSAVYLCASSLGQGFGYTFGSGTRLTVV.

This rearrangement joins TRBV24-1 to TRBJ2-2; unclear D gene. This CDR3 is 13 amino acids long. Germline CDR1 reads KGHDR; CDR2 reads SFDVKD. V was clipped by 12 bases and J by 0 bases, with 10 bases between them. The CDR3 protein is CAAQPANTGELFF. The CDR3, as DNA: TGTGCCGCCCAGCCTGCGAACACCGGGGAGCTGTTTTTT.

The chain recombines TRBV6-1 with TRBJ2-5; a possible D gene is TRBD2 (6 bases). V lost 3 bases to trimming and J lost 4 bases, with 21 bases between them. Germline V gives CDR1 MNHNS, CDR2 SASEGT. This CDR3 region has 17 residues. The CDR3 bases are TGTGCCAGCAGTGATGTTCGGAGGGGCCAAGTACGAGAGACCCAGTACTTC. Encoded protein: CASSDVRRGQVRETQYF.

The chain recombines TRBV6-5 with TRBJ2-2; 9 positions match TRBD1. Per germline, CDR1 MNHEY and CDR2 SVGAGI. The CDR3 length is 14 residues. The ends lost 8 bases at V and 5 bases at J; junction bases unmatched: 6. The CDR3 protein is CASRRTGATGELFF. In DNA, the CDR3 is TGTGCCAGCCGGCGGACAGGGGCGACCGGGGAGCTGTTTTTT.

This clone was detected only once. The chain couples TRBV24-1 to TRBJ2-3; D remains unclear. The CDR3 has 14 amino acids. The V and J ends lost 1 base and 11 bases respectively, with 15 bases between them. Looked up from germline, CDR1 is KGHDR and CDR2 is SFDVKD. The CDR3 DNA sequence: TGTGCCACCAGTGATTTTCGTAGCAGTAAGATGCAGTATTTT. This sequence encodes CATSDFRSSKMQYF.

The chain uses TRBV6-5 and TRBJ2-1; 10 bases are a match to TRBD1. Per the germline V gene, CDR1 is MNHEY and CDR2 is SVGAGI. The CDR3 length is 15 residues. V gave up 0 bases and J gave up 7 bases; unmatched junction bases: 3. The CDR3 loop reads CASSYSGTGVNEQFF. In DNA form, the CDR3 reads TGTGCCAGCAGTTACTCGGGGACAGGGGTGAATGAGCAGTTCTTC.

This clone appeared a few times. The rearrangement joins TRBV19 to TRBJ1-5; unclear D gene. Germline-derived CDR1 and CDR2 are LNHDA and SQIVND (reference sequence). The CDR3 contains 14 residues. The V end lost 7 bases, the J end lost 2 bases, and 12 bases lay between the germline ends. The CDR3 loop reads CASTTVGGNQPQHF. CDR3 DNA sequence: TGTGCCAGTACGACGGTTGGGGGCAATCAGCCCCAGCATTTT.